The T cell receptor (beta chain) under discussion was sequenced for a study of monozygotic twins with inflammatory bowel disease. Study-level results: For repertoire similarity, concordant twins did not differ from discordant twins, possibly because power was limited.

Across eight separate reactions for each sample, cDNA was made. The UMIs carried a 6-nucleotide sample barcode, and they were added by template switching. Amplification used two nested PCRs: approximately 16 cycles, then eight to ten cycles, on TCRalpha/TCRbeta cDNA. TCRdb reprocessed the 5' RACE reads and stores each CDR3 protein as one record, lacking DNA. Recorded for this sample: about 450,000 distinct CDR3 sequences. Germline V gene lookup returns CDR1 MGHRA and CDR2 YSYEKL. CDR3 length equals 13 residues. About this clonotype: Its antigen is as yet unknown.

The source of this sequence is a human donor with ulcerative colitis or Crohn's disease, or a healthy co-twin of an affected twin (not recorded which). Specimen: blood. This chain uses TRBV4-1 with TRBJ2-3; absent DNA, TCRdb's TRBD1 call cannot be checked. CDR3 region: CASSKGTPDTQYF.